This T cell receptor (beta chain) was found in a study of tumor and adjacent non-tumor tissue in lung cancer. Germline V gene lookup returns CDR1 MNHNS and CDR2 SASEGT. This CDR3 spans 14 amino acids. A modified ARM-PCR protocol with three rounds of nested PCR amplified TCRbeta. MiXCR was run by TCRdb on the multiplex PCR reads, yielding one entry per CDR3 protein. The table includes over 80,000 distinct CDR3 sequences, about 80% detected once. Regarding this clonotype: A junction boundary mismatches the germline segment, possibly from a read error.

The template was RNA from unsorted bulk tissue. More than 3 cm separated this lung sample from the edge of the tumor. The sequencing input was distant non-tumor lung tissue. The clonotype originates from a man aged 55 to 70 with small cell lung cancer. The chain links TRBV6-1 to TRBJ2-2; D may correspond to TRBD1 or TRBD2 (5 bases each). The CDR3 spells CASWGPADTGELFF. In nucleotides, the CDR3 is TGTGCCAGCTGGGGCCCCGCGGACACCGGGGAGCTGTTTTTC.